What follows are 15 T cell receptor beta chains derived from one specimen sequenced in a study of blood T cell repertoires in COVID-19. Libraries were prepared by immunoSEQ multiplex PCR; TCRdb keeps only in-frame clonotypes and omits some of them. The profile shows 150,000 to 200,000 clones, approximately 80% of them singletons. Material for sequencing was peripheral blood. Every receptor here comes from a woman aged 80 or over with COVID-19, enrolled during active disease.

This sequence joins TRBV9 and TRBJ2-7; 9 nucleotides agree with TRBD1. The trim removed 3 bases at V and 4 bases at J, leaving 8 bases unmatched. Germline V gives CDR1 SGDLS, CDR2 YYNGEE. This CDR3 comprises 15 residues. Here the CDR3 DNA reads TGTGCCAGCAGCGCCACAGGGGGCGGAGGATACGAGCAGTACTTC. Encoded protein: CASSATGGGGYEQYF. The full variable domain, in which reference TRBV9 and TRBJ2-7 provide the parts outside the CDR3, is DSGVTQTPKHLITATGQRVTLRCSPRSGDLSVYWYQQSLDQGLQFLIQYYNGEERAKGNILERFSAQQFPDLHSELNLSSLELGDSALYFCASSATGGGGYEQYFGPGTRLTVT.

V gene TRBV19 combines with J gene TRBJ1-1; D is perhaps TRBD1 (5 bases). Germline-derived CDR1 and CDR2 are LNHDA and SQIVND (reference sequence). The length of the CDR3 is 12 residues. V dropped 2 bases and J dropped 6 bases, with 7 bases sitting between them. Here the CDR3 DNA reads TGTGCCAGTAGTATACCAGGGTCTGAAGCTTTCTTT. This encodes CASSIPGSEAFF.

A few counts support this clone. This chain joins TRBV28 and TRBJ2-7; TRBD1 might be the D (5 bases). CDR3 length: 15 amino acids. Looked up from germline, CDR1 is MDHEN and CDR2 is SYDVKM. V was clipped by 2 bases and J by 2 bases, with 13 bases between them. This CDR3 reads CASSLGAGITYEQYF. The CDR3 DNA follows: TGTGCCAGCAGTTTAGGGGCAGGGATTACCTACGAGCAGTACTTC.

J is TRBJ2-3 and V is TRBV7-2; a weak D match, TRBD2 (7 bases). Trimming cost V 2 bases and J 2 bases, with 14 bases left between them. Germline V gives CDR1 SGHTA, CDR2 FQGNSA. The CDR3 consists of 16 residues. CDR3 loop: CASSLFGGGFTDTQYF. The CDR3 DNA reads as TGTGCCAGCAGCTTATTCGGCGGGGGCTTCACAGATACGCAGTATTTT.

This clone was counted once. The rearrangement uses TRBV5-6 and TRBJ1-6, with TRBD1 identical over 7 bases. Germline CDR1 reads SGHDT; CDR2 reads YYEEEE. The CDR3 contains 14 residues. J lost 10 bases, V lost 1 base, and 5 bases had no gene match. CDR3 in DNA: TGTGCCAGCAGCTTGAACAGGGGTACGTCACCCCTCCACTTT. Protein sequence: CASSLNRGTSPLHF. Complete variable domain (other parts from reference TRBV5-6 and TRBJ1-6): DAGVTQSPTHLIKTRGQQVTLRCSPKSGHDTVSWYQQALGQGPQFIFQYYEEEERQRGNFPDRFSGHQFPNYSSELNVNALLLGDSALYLCASSLNRGTSPLHFGNGTRLTVT.

The rearrangement links TRBV6-5 to TRBJ1-3, with D uncertain. There are 14 residues in the CDR3. Germline V gene lookup returns CDR1 MNHEY and CDR2 SVGAGI. Trimming left V 5 bases short and J 0 bases short, with 8 bases between. CDR3 DNA sequence: TGTGCCAGCAGTCCACAAAGCTCTGGAAACACCATATATTTT. Its translation: CASSPQSSGNTIYF.

J is TRBJ1-6 and V is TRBV7-8, with D perhaps TRBD1 (6 bases). CDR3 length: 15 residues. V lost 0 bases, J lost 10 bases, and 13 bases lay in between. Germline V CDR1 and CDR2: SGHVS, FQNEAQ. CDR3 protein: CASSLAGDIFSPLHF. The CDR3 DNA follows: TGTGCCAGCAGCTTAGCCGGGGACATCTTCTCACCCCTCCACTTT.

The chain is built from TRBV6-5 and TRBJ2-1; D not resolved. Deletions cut 6 bases from V and 3 bases from J, with 9 bases between. The CDR3 is 13 residues long. Germline-derived CDR1 and CDR2 are MNHEY and SVGAGI. The CDR3 sequence: CASRESFYNEQFF. The CDR3 region has the DNA TGTGCCAGCAGAGAGAGCTTCTACAATGAGCAGTTCTTC.

The chain recombines TRBV5-6 with TRBJ1-6, with D perhaps TRBD1 (6 bases). V gave up 0 bases and J gave up 0 bases, with 7 bases separating them. Germline V gene sequence: CDR1 SGHDT, CDR2 YYEEEE. This CDR3 has 16 amino acids. The CDR3 DNA sequence: TGTGCCAGCAGCTTGGACAGGGACTCCTATAATTCACCCCTCCACTTT. This gives the protein CASSLDRDSYNSPLHF. Together with reference TRBV5-6 and TRBJ1-6, the CDR3 gives the full variable domain: DAGVTQSPTHLIKTRGQQVTLRCSPKSGHDTVSWYQQALGQGPQFIFQYYEEEERQRGNFPDRFSGHQFPNYSSELNVNALLLGDSALYLCASSLDRDSYNSPLHFGNGTRLTVT.

V gene TRBV7-2 combines with J gene TRBJ1-3, with a weak D call TRBD1 (6 bases). The CDR3 length is 15 residues. The V gene's germline CDR1 is SGHTA and CDR2 FQGNSA. V lost 1 base and J lost 6, with 13 bases in between. The CDR3 protein is CASSLDHRAENTIYF. Here the CDR3 DNA reads TGTGCCAGCAGCTTAGATCACAGGGCTGAAAACACCATATATTTT.

This clone was found many times. The V call is TRBV28, the J call TRBJ2-3; D gene unclear. V was cut by 2 bases and J by 6 bases, with 9 bases left in between. The CDR3 is made up of 13 amino acids. The germline CDR1 and CDR2 sequences are MDHEN and SYDVKM. CDR3 sequence (DNA): TGTGCCAGCAGTTTAACCGCAGTGGATACGCAGTATTTT. Translation: CASSLTAVDTQYF.

The table lists this clone with a count of one. The chain is built from TRBV19 and TRBJ2-1; possibly TRBD1 for D (5 bases). The length of the CDR3 is 15 residues. Germline loops: CDR1 LNHDA, CDR2 SQIVND (reference sequence). Trimming cost V 2 bases and J 3 bases, with 11 bases left between them. This CDR3 is CASSIQGIGYNEQFF. As DNA, the CDR3 is TGTGCCAGTAGTATACAGGGTATTGGCTACAATGAGCAGTTCTTC.

The V and J genes are TRBV20-1 and TRBJ2-7; D possibly corresponds to TRBD2 (5 bases). The length of the CDR3 is 14 residues. V was pared by 3 bases and J by 6 bases, with 18 bases between. Germline V gene data show CDR1 as DFQATT and CDR2 as SNEGSKA (reference sequence). The CDR3 nucleotides are TGCAGTGCTAGTGGCGAAGCGGCAACTGCCGAGCAGTACTTC. Translating it yields CSASGEAATAEQYF.

The table lists this clone with a count of one. The chain has TRBV27 and TRBJ2-2; D is ambiguous. From germline, CDR1 is MNHEY and CDR2 SMNVEV (reference sequence). This CDR3 comprises 12 residues. V was cut by 2 bases and J by 6 bases, with 4 bases left in between. The CDR3 spells CASSLISGELFF. The CDR3 DNA follows: TGTGCCAGCAGTTTAATCTCCGGGGAGCTGTTTTTT.

Here the CDR3 reads CASSQGALGNQPQHF. The CDR3 nucleotides read TGTGCCAGCAGCCAGGGGGCTTTGGGCAATCAGCCCCAGCATTTT. The chain links TRBV2 to TRBJ1-5, with TRBD1 matching 8 bases. The germline V gene encodes CDR1 SNHLY and CDR2 FYNNEI. V lost 6 bases to trimming and J lost 2 bases; unmatched junction nucleotides: 6. CDR3 size: 15 residues.